This T cell receptor beta chain was found in a study of cytomegalovirus exposure and HLA in healthy donors. Study findings and constraints: Presence/absence analyses rested on an assumption that sequencing depth was roughly uniform across donors.

The PCR ran on 60 Vbeta and 13 Jbeta primers. TCRdb keeps only in-frame clones here, not all; method: immunoSEQ multiplex PCR. The data show 200,000 or so clones, around 87% seen once. This clone has a single count. The antigen is undetermined. Germline CDR1 reads MNHEY; CDR2 reads SMNVEV (reference sequence). This CDR3 region has 11 residues. The V end was cut by 5 bases, the J end by 6 bases, with 8 bases between. The TCR comes from a young man in good health and CMV-seronegative. The sample consisted of PBMCs. V usage is TRBV27 and J usage is TRBJ2-7; possible D gene TRBD1, 6 bases. Here the CDR3 reads CASSGQSEQYF. CDR3 in DNA: TGTGCCAGCAGTGGACAGTCCGAGCAGTACTTC.